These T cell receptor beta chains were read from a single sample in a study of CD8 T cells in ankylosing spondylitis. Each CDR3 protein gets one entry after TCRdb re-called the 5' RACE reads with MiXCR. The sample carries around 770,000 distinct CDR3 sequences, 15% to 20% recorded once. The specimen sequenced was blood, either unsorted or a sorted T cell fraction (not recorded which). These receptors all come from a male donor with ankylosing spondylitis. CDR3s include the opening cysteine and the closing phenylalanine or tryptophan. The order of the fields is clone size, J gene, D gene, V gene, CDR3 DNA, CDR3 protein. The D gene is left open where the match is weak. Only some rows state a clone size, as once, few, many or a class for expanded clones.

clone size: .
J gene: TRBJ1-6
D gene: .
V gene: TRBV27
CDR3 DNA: TGTGCCAGCACCCGTGTAGGTGGGCCCTCCTATAATTCACCCCTCCACTTT
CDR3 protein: CASTRVGGPSYNSPLHF

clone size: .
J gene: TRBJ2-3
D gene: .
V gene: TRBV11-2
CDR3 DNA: TGTGCCAGCAGCTTAGTGGCCCGACAGCGGGCCTCCACAGATACGCAGTATTTT
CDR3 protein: CASSLVARQRASTDTQYF

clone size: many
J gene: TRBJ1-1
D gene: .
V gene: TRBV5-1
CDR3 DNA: TGCGCCAGCAGCCCCGAAGGATGGAACACTGAAGCTTTCTTT
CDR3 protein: CASSPEGWNTEAFF

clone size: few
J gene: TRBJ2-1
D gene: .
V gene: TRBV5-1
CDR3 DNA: TGCGCCAGCGCAAAGCTTGGGTCAGGGTACAATGAGCAGTTCTTC
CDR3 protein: CASAKLGSGYNEQFF

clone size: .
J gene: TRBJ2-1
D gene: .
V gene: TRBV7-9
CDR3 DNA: TGTGCCAGCAGCGAGGGGTTTGAGCAGTTCTTC
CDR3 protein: CASSEGFEQFF

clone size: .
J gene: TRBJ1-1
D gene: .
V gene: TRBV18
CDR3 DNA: TGTGCCAGCTCACCATGGGGGGGCGAAGCTTTCTTT
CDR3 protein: CASSPWGGEAFF

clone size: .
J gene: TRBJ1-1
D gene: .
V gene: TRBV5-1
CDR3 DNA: TGCGCCAGCAGCTTGGCGGACAGACAACTGGAAGCTTTCTTT
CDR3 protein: CASSLADRQLEAFF

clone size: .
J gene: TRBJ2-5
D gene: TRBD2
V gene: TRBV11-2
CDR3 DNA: TGTGCCAGCAGCTTAAGCAGCCAGCGGGAGCGGGGAGGGACCCAGTACTTC
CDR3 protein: CASSLSSQRERGGTQYF

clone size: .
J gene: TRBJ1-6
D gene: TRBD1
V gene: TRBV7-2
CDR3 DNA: TGTGCCAGCAGCTTAGCGGGACAGCCCAATTCACCCCTCCACTTT
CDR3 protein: CASSLAGQPNSPLHF

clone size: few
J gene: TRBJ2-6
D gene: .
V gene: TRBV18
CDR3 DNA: TGTGCCAGCTCACCACTGCTAACCCTTACCAACGTCCTGACTTTC
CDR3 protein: CASSPLLTLTNVLTF

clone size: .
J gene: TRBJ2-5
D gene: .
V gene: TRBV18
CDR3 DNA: TGTGCCAGCTCACCCCAAGATGAGACCCAGTACTTC
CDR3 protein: CASSPQDETQYF

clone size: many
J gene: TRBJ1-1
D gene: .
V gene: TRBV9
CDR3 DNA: TGTGCCAGCAGCGCGGGAGGCACTGAAGCTTTCTTT
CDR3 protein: CASSAGGTEAFF

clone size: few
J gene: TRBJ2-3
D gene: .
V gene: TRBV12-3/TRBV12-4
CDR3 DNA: TGTGCCAGCAGTTCCCCAATCGACAGCAAACGCACAGATACGCAGTATTTT
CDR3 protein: CASSSPIDSKRTDTQYF

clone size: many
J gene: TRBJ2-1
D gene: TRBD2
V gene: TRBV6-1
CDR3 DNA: TGTGCCAGCAGTGAAGGTAGCGGGGGGGCCGATGAGCAGTTCTTC
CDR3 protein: CASSEGSGGADEQFF

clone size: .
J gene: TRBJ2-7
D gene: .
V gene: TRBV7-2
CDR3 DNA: TGTGCCAGCATCTTAGTGGCGGGGGCGAACTCCTACGAGCAGTACTTC
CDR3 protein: CASILVAGANSYEQYF